This TCR beta chain was captured by sequencing in a study of blood T cell repertoires in COVID-19. Across the whole study: Material from acute and convalescent COVID-19 was sourced from the United States, Italy and Spain. The analysed material was cDNA or gDNA that came from T cells, B-cell-depleted T cells, or PBMCs.

Study processing details: Amplifying reference gene primers gave estimates of nucleated cell counts. TCRdb's table, derived via immunoSEQ multiplex PCR, lists solely in-frame clones and lacks some. That table gives V, J and clone size, and the DNA gave D and trimming. The sample consists of about 40,000 clones, over 70% of them appearing once. Germline V gene data show CDR1 as SGHNT and CDR2 as YYREEE (reference sequence). V gave up 0 bases and J gave up 5 bases, with 11 bases separating them. The CDR3 consists of 14 residues. The clonotype was recovered from a woman of 80 years or more with acute or convalescent COVID-19. The chain links TRBV5-4 to TRBJ1-2; a possible D gene is TRBD1 (6 bases). Source material: peripheral blood. The CDR3 sequence is CASSLDSQGYGYTF. The CDR3 nucleotides read TGTGCCAGCAGCTTGGATTCTCAGGGGTATGGCTACACCTTC. Filled out from reference TRBV5-4 and TRBJ1-2, the complete variable domain reads ETGVTQSPTHLIKTRGQQVTLRCSSQSGHNTVSWYQQALGQGPQFIFQYYREEENGRGNFPPRFSGLQFPNYSSELNVNALELDDSALYLCASSLDSQGYGYTFGSGTRLTVV.